This is a list of T cell receptor beta chains from one sample in a study of technical replicates of blood from a few donors. Assay used: immunoSEQ multiplex PCR; TCRdb lists only in-frame clones, some missing. Among 55,000 to 60,000 clones, around 93% were seen once, and the ten largest hold less than 5.5%. Sequences were obtained from PBMCs. The origin of the receptors is a human donor in good health. Some clones in this sample may be carry-over from other donors' samples. The CDR3 runs from the conserved cysteine through the conserved F or W. The D gene is left open where the match is weak. Clone size is shown for a subset of rows, as once, few, many or a class of expanded clone.

j_call clone_size d_call v_call cdr3_aa cdr3_nt
TRBJ1-2 NA TRBD1 TRBV29-1 CSVEGRGQGYGYTF TGCAGCGTTGAGGGCCGAGGACAGGGTTATGGCTACACCTTC
TRBJ1-6 NA TRBD1 TRBV5-4 CASSNRDRANSPLHF TGTGCCAGCAGTAACCGGGACAGGGCCAATTCACCCCTCCACTTT
TRBJ2-7 NA TRBD1 TRBV6-6 CASSYGPRITGTAF TGTGCCAGCAGTTACGGGCCCCGGATCACCGGGACAGCTTTC
TRBJ1-5 medium-sized NA TRBV4-1 CASSQGVRIGDNQPQHF TGCGCCAGCAGCCAAGGGGTTCGGATCGGGGACAATCAGCCCCAGCATTTT
TRBJ2-5 NA NA TRBV5-6 CASSLWAGSVKTQYF TGTGCCAGCAGCTTGTGGGCGGGATCTGTGAAGACCCAGTACTTC
TRBJ1-1 NA NA TRBV5-1 CASSFARGPNTEAFF TGCGCCAGCAGCTTCGCAAGGGGCCCGAACACTGAAGCTTTCTTT
TRBJ2-5 NA TRBD2 TRBV7-9 CASSTPGLADQETQYF TGTGCCAGCAGCACTCCTGGACTAGCGGACCAAGAGACCCAGTACTTC
TRBJ2-1 NA TRBD2 TRBV6-5 CASSSGLAGVNEQFF TGTGCCAGCAGTTCTGGACTAGCGGGAGTAAATGAGCAGTTCTTC
TRBJ2-1 NA TRBD2 TRBV5-1 CASSFLAGTLNEQFF TGCGCCAGCAGCTTCCTAGCGGGAACCCTCAATGAGCAGTTCTTC
TRBJ1-2 NA TRBD1 TRBV6-5 CASSYSRQGSYGYTF TGTGCCAGCAGTTACTCGAGACAGGGGAGCTATGGCTACACCTTC
TRBJ2-7 NA TRBD1 TRBV5-1 CASSLGTGKGSYEQYF TGCGCCAGCAGCTTAGGGACAGGGAAAGGGTCCTACGAGCAGTACTTC
TRBJ2-7 NA TRBD2 TRBV4-3 CASSQDKLAGFYEQYF TGCGCCAGCAGCCAAGATAAACTAGCGGGGTTTTACGAGCAGTACTTC
TRBJ1-1 NA TRBD1 TRBV5-1 CASSVTGGRTEAFF TGCGCCAGCAGCGTAACAGGGGGTCGCACTGAAGCTTTCTTT
TRBJ1-1 NA NA TRBV11-2 CASSLQGNTEAFF TGTGCCAGCAGCTTACAGGGGAACACTGAAGCTTTCTTT
TRBJ2-7 once NA TRBV29-1 CSVGLLGSSYEQYF TGCAGCGTTGGTCTGCTAGGGAGCTCCTACGAGCAGTACTTC
TRBJ2-5 once NA TRBV9 CASSDGGGAAETQYF TGTGCCAGCAGCGACGGAGGGGGGGCCGCCGAGACCCAGTACTTC
TRBJ2-7 NA NA TRBV15 CATSRDDEWSSSYEQYF TGTGCCACCAGCAGAGATGACGAGTGGAGTAGCTCCTACGAGCAGTACTTC
TRBJ2-5 NA NA TRBV6-6 CASSGSGETQYF TGTGCCAGCAGCGGGAGCGGTGAGACCCAGTACTTC
TRBJ1-2 NA TRBD1 TRBV5-1 CASSSVGTGGYGYTF TGCGCCAGCAGCTCGGTGGGGACAGGGGGATATGGCTACACCTTC
TRBJ1-2 once NA TRBV11-2 CASSEPLEQGTYGYTF TGTGCCAGCAGCGAACCACTGGAACAGGGAACCTATGGCTACACCTTC
TRBJ1-1 NA NA TRBV18 CASSSGETEAFF TGTGCCAGCTCGTCAGGGGAGACTGAAGCTTTCTTT
TRBJ1-1 NA TRBD1 TRBV28 CASSPTGTTEAFF TGTGCCAGCAGTCCGACAGGGACCACTGAAGCTTTCTTT
TRBJ1-5 NA NA TRBV6-5 CASRPDSSNQPQHF TGTGCCAGCAGACCGGACTCTAGCAATCAGCCCCAGCATTTT
TRBJ2-3 NA NA TRBV11-3 CASSFSFAVDGDTDTQYF TGTGCCAGCAGCTTCAGTTTCGCGGTAGACGGGGACACAGATACGCAGTATTTT
TRBJ1-2 NA NA TRBV9 CASSEPTVGYTF TGTGCCAGCAGCGAACCGACAGTAGGCTACACCTTC
TRBJ1-6 NA NA TRBV27 CASSSGGRNSPLHF TGTGCCAGCAGCTCGGGGGGGCGAAATTCACCCCTCCACTTT
TRBJ2-5 NA TRBD2 TRBV7-9 CASSSGLVLETQYF TGTGCCAGCAGCTCTGGACTAGTCCTTGAGACCCAGTACTTC
TRBJ1-1 NA NA TRBV2 CASGGENTEAFF TGTGCCAGCGGGGGGGAGAACACTGAAGCTTTCTTT
TRBJ1-2 NA TRBD1 TRBV30 CAWGQGESYTF TGTGCCTGGGGACAGGGGGAGAGCTACACCTTC
TRBJ2-3 NA NA TRBV6-1 CASRYLGGSTDTQYF TGTGCCAGTCGATATTTGGGGGGTAGCACAGATACGCAGTATTTT
TRBJ1-1 NA NA TRBV5-1 CASSSPQNTEAFF TGCGCCAGCAGCAGTCCACAGAACACTGAAGCTTTCTTT
TRBJ2-7 NA NA TRBV6-5 CASSSAAGPSYEQYF TGTGCCAGCAGTTCCGCGGCGGGGCCCTCCTACGAGCAGTACTTC
TRBJ2-5 NA TRBD2 TRBV27 CASSGRGLAEKETQYF TGTGCCAGCAGTGGCCGGGGACTAGCGGAAAAAGAGACCCAGTACTTC
TRBJ2-1 NA TRBD1 TRBV2 CASRETGGEYNEQFF TGTGCCAGCAGGGAGACAGGGGGCGAGTACAATGAGCAGTTCTTC